The clone carrying this T cell receptor beta chain was counted a few times. Its matching antigen is unknown. One junction end does not reproduce the germline sequence, and a read error may be involved. CDR1 is SGHTA, CDR2 FQGNSA, per germline. This CDR3 spans 13 amino acids. These data come from a study of blood T cells in healthy people across ages. Overall study results and limits: Estimates based on one million T cells were treated as lower bounds. Unsorted PBMC material precluded a definitive naive versus antigen-experienced comparison.

A J-beta primer mix and a sample-barcoded 5' primer were used in a second PCR of about 7 to 12 cycles. A 12-random-nucleotide template-switch adaptor tagged each cDNA molecule. MiXCR, run by TCRdb on the 5' RACE reads, gives a single entry per CDR3 protein. Of roughly 570,000 distinct CDR3 sequences listed, about 26% were seen once; the top ten hold approximately 17%. This sequence joins TRBV7-2 and TRBJ2-7, with TRBD1 matching over 8 bases. Sequencing was performed on blood. The receptor was isolated from a woman in her seventies in good health. This CDR3 reads CASRPPGGYKQYF. As DNA, the CDR3 is TGTGCCAGCAGGCCCCCAGGGGGCTACAAGCAGTACTTC. Full variable domain (outside the CDR3, taken from reference TRBV7-2 and TRBJ2-7): GAGVSQSPSNKVTEKGKDVELRCDPISGHTALYWYRQSLGQGLEFLIYFQGNSAPDKSGLPSDRFSAERTGGSVSTLTIQRTQQEDSAVYLCASRPPGGYKQYFGPGTRLTVT.